This T cell receptor (beta chain) is from a study of PD-1 blockade in classical Hodgkin lymphoma. With no exception, relapse followed autologous stem cell transplantation in all patients, and brentuximab vedotin exposure varied. Assay: immunoSEQ multiplex PCR; the TCRdb copy retains only in-frame clones and omits some. There are around 96,000 clones in the sample; around 80% occur only once, and over 9% lies in the top ten. The CDR3 is made up of 13 amino acids. From germline, CDR1 is SGHTA and CDR2 FQGNSA. Between the trimmed V and J ends, which lost 2 bases and 1 base, there was a span of 3 bases. The chain joins TRBV7-2 to TRBJ2-4; the D is unclear. The sequence was collected from a human donor with classical Hodgkin lymphoma. The sample consisted of peripheral blood mononuclear cells (PBMCs), taken at baseline. The CDR3 here is CASSLSAKNIQYF. The CDR3 region has the DNA TGTGCCAGCAGCTTAAGTGCCAAAAACATTCAGTACTTC.